This entry lists 17 T cell receptor beta chains sequenced from one sample in a study of OX40 agonist ivuxolimab in advanced cancers. The library was built by means of the immunoSEQ multiplex PCR assay. The immuneACCESS repertoire file appears here via TCRdb, limited to in-frame rearrangements. These files lack a portion of the clones; in checked studies, under half of the deficit traces to unresolved V genes, and the cause of the others is not known. The table for this sample lists 75,000 to 100,000 clones; about 86% of them were counted only once. Of the sample, approximately 2% is held by the ten largest clones. The sample here was CD4+ or CD8+ T cells sorted from blood, taken in a trial of the OX40 agonist ivuxolimab. These receptors came from an adult with an advanced solid tumor such as melanoma, head and neck, liver or kidney cancer.

This chain links TRBV7-3 with TRBJ1-6; the D is unclear. The V end lost 1 base, the J end lost 7 bases, and 8 bases lay between the germline ends. The CDR3 runs 14 residues. Germline V gene lookup returns CDR1 SGHTA and CDR2 FQGTGA. The CDR3 DNA reads as TGTGCCAGCAGCTTAAGGGGAGAGAATTCACCCCTCCACTTT. Translation: CASSLRGENSPLHF.

V is TRBV11-2 and J is TRBJ2-3; the D is unclear. Looked up from germline, CDR1 is SGHAT and CDR2 is FQNNGV. The CDR3 is 13 residues long. Trimming removed 5 bases at V and 3 bases at J, with 9 bases between. CDR3 protein: CASSPWSTDTQYF. DNA of the CDR3: TGTGCCAGCAGCCCTTGGTCAACAGATACGCAGTATTTT.

This rearrangement joins TRBV7-2 to TRBJ2-2; D gene ambiguous. CDR3 length: 12 amino acids. V was pared by 5 bases and J by 7 bases, with 8 bases between. Germline V CDR1 and CDR2: SGHTA, FQGNSA. The CDR3 DNA follows: TGTGCCAGCAGCCCCCAGTACGGGGAGCTGTTTTTT. Amino acid sequence: CASSPQYGELFF.

The gene calls are TRBV9 and TRBJ1-5, with D uncertain. This CDR3 has 14 residues. Germline values: CDR1 SGDLS, CDR2 YYNGEE. V was shortened by 0 bases and J by 6 bases, with 10 bases between the two germline ends. The CDR3 spells CASSVADDGQPQHF. CDR3 DNA sequence: TGTGCCAGCAGCGTAGCGGACGACGGTCAGCCCCAGCATTTT.

The chain employs TRBV5-1 and TRBJ2-3, with TRBD2 identical over 9 bases. This CDR3 is built from 15 residues. Looked up from germline, CDR1 is SGHRS and CDR2 is YFSETQ. J lost 5 bases, V lost 5 bases, and 9 bases had no gene match. CDR3 sequence (DNA): TGCGCCAGCAGTGGCGGGAGGGGGCATGGAGATACGCAGTATTTT. Residues: CASSGGRGHGDTQYF.

The CDR3 DNA sequence: TGTGCCAGCAGTAGGTCCTTCCGCTATGGCTACACCTTC. It yields the protein CASSRSFRYGYTF. The rearrangement links TRBV6-5 to TRBJ1-2; D call uncertain. Trimming took 5 bases from V and 4 from J, leaving 11 bases between them. This CDR3 region has 13 residues. Germline assignment: CDR1 MNHEY and CDR2 SVGAGI.

The chain combines TRBV5-1 with TRBJ2-5; D gene unclear. Trimming left V 3 bases short and J 4 bases short, with 10 bases between. Germline CDR1 reads SGHRS; CDR2 reads YFSETQ. The CDR3 totals 13 residues. The CDR3 region has the DNA TGCGCCAGCAGCTACGGCCGACGAGAGACCCAGTACTTC. Translated, it gives CASSYGRRETQYF.

The chain joins TRBV19 to TRBJ1-1; no reliable D call. Deletions cut 3 bases from V and 4 bases from J, with 12 bases between. Germline V gene data show CDR1 as LNHDA and CDR2 as SQIVND (reference sequence). CDR3 length equals 14 residues. CDR3 residues: CASSMRRVVTEAFF. The DNA for the CDR3 is TGTGCCAGTAGTATGAGGCGAGTGGTCACTGAAGCTTTCTTT.

This clone came up a few times. The chain has TRBV11-2 and TRBJ1-1, with a possible D match to TRBD1 (5 bases). This CDR3 contains 13 residues. Germline loops: CDR1 SGHAT, CDR2 FQNNGV. Deletions cut 4 bases from V and 1 base from J, with 7 bases between. The CDR3 loop is CASSYGQNTEAFF. In DNA, the CDR3 is TGTGCCAGCAGCTACGGACAGAACACTGAAGCTTTCTTT.

The V gene is TRBV19, the J gene TRBJ1-1; D may be TRBD1 (5 bases). Trimming pared 3 bases from V and 2 bases from J, leaving 16 bases between. Germline V CDR1 and CDR2: LNHDA, SQIVND (reference sequence). CDR3 length: 16 residues. The CDR3 loop is CASSIWVRDRNTEAFF. Here the CDR3 DNA reads TGTGCCAGTAGTATTTGGGTACGAGACAGAAACACTGAAGCTTTCTTT.

The genes are TRBV5-4 and TRBJ1-1; D is unclear. Germline lookup yields CDR1 SGHNT and CDR2 YYREEE (reference sequence). CDR3 size: 18 residues. V gave up 4 bases and J gave up 6 bases, with 28 bases separating them. The CDR3 protein is CASSDLTAAVGGWAEAFF. The DNA for the CDR3 is TGTGCCAGCAGCGATCTTACCGCGGCAGTTGGCGGATGGGCTGAAGCTTTCTTT.

The rearrangement uses TRBV4-2 and TRBJ2-7; D is undetermined. The CDR3 covers 16 residues. Trimming left V 4 bases short and J 0 bases short, with 16 bases between. Germline assignment: CDR1 LGHNA and CDR2 YNFKEQ. CDR3 sequence: CASSRALGPDSYEQYF. CDR3 in DNA: TGTGCCAGCAGCCGAGCTTTAGGGCCCGACTCCTACGAGCAGTACTTC.

The CDR3 DNA reads as TGTGCCAGCAGCCAAATATCGACAGGGGGAGACTATGGCTACACCTTC. Its translation: CASSQISTGGDYGYTF. This chain uses TRBV16 with TRBJ1-2, with 9 bases lining up with TRBD1. This CDR3 region has 16 residues. V trimming: 2 bases; J trimming: 3 bases; junction bases outside the gene matches: 7. CDR1 is KGHSY, CDR2 FQNENV, per germline.

The gene calls are TRBV6-5 and TRBJ2-5; D remains ambiguous. Germline V gives CDR1 MNHEY, CDR2 SVGAGI. The ends were cut back, 4 bases at V and 0 bases at J, with 15 bases in the middle. The CDR3 totals 16 residues. CDR3 protein: CASSSLVEAYQETQYF. The CDR3 coding sequence is TGTGCCAGCAGTTCCCTCGTGGAAGCGTACCAAGAGACCCAGTACTTC.

This clone was seen repeatedly, ten times or more. Other DNA sequences from this sample encode an identical CDR3 as well. The chain is built from TRBV18 and TRBJ1-1, with D possibly being TRBD1 (6 bases). The V and J ends lost 6 bases and 2 bases respectively, with 13 bases between them. This CDR3 comprises 14 residues. Germline CDR1 is KGHSH and CDR2 is LQKENI. The CDR3 DNA follows: TGTGCCAGCTCCCCGGACAGACTAAACACTGAAGCTTTCTTT. Its protein is CASSPDRLNTEAFF.

The V and J genes are TRBV11-2 and TRBJ2-6; D remains ambiguous. The CDR3 consists of 17 residues. Trimming removed 5 bases at V and 1 base at J, with 15 bases between. The germline V gene has CDR1 SGHAT and CDR2 FQNNGV. The CDR3 loop is CASSPASGASGANVLTF. The CDR3 nucleotides are TGTGCCAGCAGCCCTGCGAGTGGCGCTTCTGGGGCCAACGTCCTGACTTTC.

V and J are TRBV5-5 and TRBJ2-5; tentatively, D is TRBD2 (5 bases). Germline V gene sequence: CDR1 SGHKS, CDR2 YYEKEE (reference sequence). V was clipped by 4 bases and J by 2 bases, with 12 bases between them. CDR3 length: 14 amino acids. CDR3: CASSPPGVQETQYF. For the CDR3, the DNA is TGTGCCAGCAGCCCGCCCGGGGTGCAAGAGACCCAGTACTTC.